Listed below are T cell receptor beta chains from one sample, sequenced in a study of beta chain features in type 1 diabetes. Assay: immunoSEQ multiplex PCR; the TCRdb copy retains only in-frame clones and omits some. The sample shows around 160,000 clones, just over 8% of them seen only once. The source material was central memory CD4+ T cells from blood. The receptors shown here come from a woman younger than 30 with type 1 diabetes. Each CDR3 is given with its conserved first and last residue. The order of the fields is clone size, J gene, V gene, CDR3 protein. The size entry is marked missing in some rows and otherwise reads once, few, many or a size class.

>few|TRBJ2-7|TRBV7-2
CASSPIPLQGTGQYF
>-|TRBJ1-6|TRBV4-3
CASSQGREPPLHF
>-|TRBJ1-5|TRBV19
CASSMGYVGQPQHF
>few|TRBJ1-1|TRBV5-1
CASSVYRGNTEAFF
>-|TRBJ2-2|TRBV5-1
CASSLGQGPGELFF
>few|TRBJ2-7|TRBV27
CASSLKGQGPPYEQYF
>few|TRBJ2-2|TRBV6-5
CASNGGAGTGELFF
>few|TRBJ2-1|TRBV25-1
CASREGRHNEQFF
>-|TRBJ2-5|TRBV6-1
CASTPGLATETQYF
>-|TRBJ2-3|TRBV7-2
CASRTSPGDTDTQYF
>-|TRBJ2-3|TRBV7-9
CASMLLAGGVTTQYF
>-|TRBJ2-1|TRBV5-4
CASSSETSGIYNEQFF
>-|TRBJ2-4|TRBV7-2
CALSPLSGRDIQYF
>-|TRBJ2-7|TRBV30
CASSLDRYEQYF
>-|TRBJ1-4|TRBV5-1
CASSLGHSGGEKLFF
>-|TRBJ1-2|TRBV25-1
CASSRGSGPQIHTF
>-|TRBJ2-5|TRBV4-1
CASSPGGVGTTQETQYF
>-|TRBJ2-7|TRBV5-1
CASSLVSGRSGEQYF
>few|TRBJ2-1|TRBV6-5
CASRTGQGAGDEQFF
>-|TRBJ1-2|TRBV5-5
CASSQDGDSYWGYTF
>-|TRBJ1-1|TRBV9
CASSPGVFENTEAFF
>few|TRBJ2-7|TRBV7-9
CASSFRGEQYF
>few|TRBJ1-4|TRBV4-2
CASMPSLQGNEKLFF
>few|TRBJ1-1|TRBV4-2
CASSQERTGGAFTEAFF
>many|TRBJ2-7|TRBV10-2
CASSSPREQYF
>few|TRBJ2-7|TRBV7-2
CASSLQVSYEQYF
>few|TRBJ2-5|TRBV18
CASSPPNGQYQETQYF
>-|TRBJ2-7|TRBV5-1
CASSYSGANEDEQYF
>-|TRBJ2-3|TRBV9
CASSVQGLDTQYF
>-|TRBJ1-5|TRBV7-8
CASSATDSNQPQHF
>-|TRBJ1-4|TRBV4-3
CASSQDGQGNPNEKLFF
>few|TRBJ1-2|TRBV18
CASSPGQGTGYTF
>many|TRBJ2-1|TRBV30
CAWSSGPAEQFF
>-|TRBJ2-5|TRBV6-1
CASSVGAIEETQYF
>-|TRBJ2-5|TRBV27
CASSTQQGMGTQYF
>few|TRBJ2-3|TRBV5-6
CASSPLPPDTQYF
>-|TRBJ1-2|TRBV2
CASSNIGTGVGYTF
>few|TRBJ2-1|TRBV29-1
CSDNRFCSYNEQFF
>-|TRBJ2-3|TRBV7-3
CASSSGQGTDTQYF
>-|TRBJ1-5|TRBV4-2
CASSQQNSNQPQHF
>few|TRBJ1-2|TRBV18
CASSPDRSLGYTF
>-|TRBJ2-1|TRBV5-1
CASSPAGDEQFF
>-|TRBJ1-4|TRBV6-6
CASSLGTGSNEKLFF
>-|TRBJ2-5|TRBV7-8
CASSARTGNQETQYF
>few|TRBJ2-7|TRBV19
CASSTGTGLSYEQYF
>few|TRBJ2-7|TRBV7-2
CASSLVQGENYEQYF
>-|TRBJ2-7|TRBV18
CASSPGGSYEQYF
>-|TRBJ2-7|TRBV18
CASSPNSYYEQYF
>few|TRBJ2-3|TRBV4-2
CASSQDFGTGSYF